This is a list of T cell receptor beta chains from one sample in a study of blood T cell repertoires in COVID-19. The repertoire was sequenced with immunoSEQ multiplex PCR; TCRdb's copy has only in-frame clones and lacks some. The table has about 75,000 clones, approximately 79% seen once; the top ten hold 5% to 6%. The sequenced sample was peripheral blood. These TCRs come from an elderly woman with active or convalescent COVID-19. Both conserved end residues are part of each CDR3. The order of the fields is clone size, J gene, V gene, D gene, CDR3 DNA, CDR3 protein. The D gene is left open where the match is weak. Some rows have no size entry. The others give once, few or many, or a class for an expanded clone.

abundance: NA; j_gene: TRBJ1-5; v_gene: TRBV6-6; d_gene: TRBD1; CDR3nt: TGTGCCAGCAGTTCCCGGGACAGGGGGTACAATCAGCCCCAGCATTTT; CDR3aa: CASSSRDRGYNQPQHF
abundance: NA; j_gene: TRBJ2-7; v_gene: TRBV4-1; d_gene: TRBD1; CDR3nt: TGCGCCAGCAGCCAAGTAGGACAGGGGAACCACGAGCAGTACTTC; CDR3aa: CASSQVGQGNHEQYF
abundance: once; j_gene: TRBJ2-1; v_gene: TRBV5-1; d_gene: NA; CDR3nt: TGCGCCAGCAGCTCATACAATGAGCAGTTCTTC; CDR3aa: CASSSYNEQFF
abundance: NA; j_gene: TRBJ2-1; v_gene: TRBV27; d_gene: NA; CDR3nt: TGTGCCAGCAGTTTGGGGGGGCTAGTGGGCAATGAGCAGTTCTTC; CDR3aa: CASSLGGLVGNEQFF
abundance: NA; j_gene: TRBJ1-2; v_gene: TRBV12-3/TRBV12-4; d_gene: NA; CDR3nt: TGTGCCAGCAGTTTGTTTTCGGGGAATGGCTACACCTTC; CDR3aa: CASSLFSGNGYTF
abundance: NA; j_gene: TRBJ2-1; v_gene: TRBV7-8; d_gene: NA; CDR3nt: TGTGCCAGCAGCCTGGTTGAGGCTAGCAATGAGCAGTTCTTC; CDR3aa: CASSLVEASNEQFF
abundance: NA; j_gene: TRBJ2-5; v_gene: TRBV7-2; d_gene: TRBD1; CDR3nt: TGTGCCAGCAACGACAGGGGTCGAGAGACCCAGTACTTC; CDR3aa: CASNDRGRETQYF
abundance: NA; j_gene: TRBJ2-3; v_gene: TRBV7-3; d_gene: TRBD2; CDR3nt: TGTGCCAGCAGCTTAAGTAGCGGGGGGGATACGCAGTATTTT; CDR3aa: CASSLSSGGDTQYF
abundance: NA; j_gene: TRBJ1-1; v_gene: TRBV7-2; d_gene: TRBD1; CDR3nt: TGTGCCAGCAGCGTGGGGACAGGGGTGCATGCTTTCTTT; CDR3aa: CASSVGTGVHAFF
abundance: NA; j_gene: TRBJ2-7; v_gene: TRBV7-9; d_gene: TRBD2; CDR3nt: TGTGCCAGCAGCTCCCCCCAGACTAGCGGGAGGATCTACGAGCAGTACTTC; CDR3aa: CASSSPQTSGRIYEQYF
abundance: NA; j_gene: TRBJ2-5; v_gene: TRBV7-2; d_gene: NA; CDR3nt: TGTGCCAGCAACGGGGTGCGTGGCGAGACCCAGTACTTC; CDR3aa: CASNGVRGETQYF
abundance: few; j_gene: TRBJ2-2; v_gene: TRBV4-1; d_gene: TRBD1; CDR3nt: TGCGCCAGCAGCCAATATCAGGGGGCGAACACCGGGGAGCTGTTTTTT; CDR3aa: CASSQYQGANTGELFF
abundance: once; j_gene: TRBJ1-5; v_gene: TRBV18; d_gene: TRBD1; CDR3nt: TGTGCCAGCTCATCCGGGACAGTCAATCAGCCCCAGCATTTT; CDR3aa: CASSSGTVNQPQHF
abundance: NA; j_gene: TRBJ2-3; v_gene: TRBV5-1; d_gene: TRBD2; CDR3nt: TGCGCCAGCAGCAAACTCACTAGCGTGGGCACAGATACGCAGTATTTT; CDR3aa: CASSKLTSVGTDTQYF
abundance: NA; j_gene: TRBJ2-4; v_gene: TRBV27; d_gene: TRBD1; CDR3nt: TGTGCCAGCAGTGTACAGGGGTCAGGGAACATTCAGTACTTC; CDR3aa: CASSVQGSGNIQYF
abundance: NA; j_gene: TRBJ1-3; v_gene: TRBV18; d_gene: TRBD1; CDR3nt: TGTGCCAGCTCACCTCTCGCCCCGGGACAGGGGGCTGGAAACACCATATATTTT; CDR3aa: CASSPLAPGQGAGNTIYF
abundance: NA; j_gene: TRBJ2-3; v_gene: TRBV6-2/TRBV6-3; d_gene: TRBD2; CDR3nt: TGTGCCAGCAGTTCCTACACGCGGGAGGGGTTGGATACGCAGTATTTT; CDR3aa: CASSSYTREGLDTQYF
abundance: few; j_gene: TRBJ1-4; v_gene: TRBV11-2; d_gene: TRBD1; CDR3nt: TGTGCCAGCAGCCCCCCCGGGACAGTGATTGGCGAAAAACTGTTTTTT; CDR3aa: CASSPPGTVIGEKLFF
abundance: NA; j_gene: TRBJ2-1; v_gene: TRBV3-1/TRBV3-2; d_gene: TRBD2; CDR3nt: TGTGCCAGCAGCCCCGGGACTAGCGGGAGGGCCCTCCGTTTCAATGAGCAGTTCTTC; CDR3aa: CASSPGTSGRALRFNEQFF
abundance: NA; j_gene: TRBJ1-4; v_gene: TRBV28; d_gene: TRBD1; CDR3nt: TGTGCCAGCAGCGAAATCGCTCGGGGCAGGGGGCTGTCAAAACTGTTTTTT; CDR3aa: CASSEIARGRGLSKLFF
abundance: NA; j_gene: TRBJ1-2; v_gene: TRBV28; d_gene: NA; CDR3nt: TGTGCCAGCAGTTTGACGGGACTCATAAATGGCTACACCTTC; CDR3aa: CASSLTGLINGYTF
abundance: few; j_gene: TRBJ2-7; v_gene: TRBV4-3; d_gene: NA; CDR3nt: TGCGCCAGCAGCCAAGATTCTCTCTCTCGGGGGGAGCAGTACTTC; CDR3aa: CASSQDSLSRGEQYF
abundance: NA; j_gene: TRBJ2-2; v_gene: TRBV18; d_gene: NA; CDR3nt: TGTGCCAGCTCCCGGGAGAATACCGGGGAGCTGTTTTTT; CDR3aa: CASSRENTGELFF
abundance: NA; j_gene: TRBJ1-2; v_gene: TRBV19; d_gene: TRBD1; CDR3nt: TGTGCCAGTAGTATAAGGGACAGGGGGCCTGGCTACACCTTC; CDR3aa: CASSIRDRGPGYTF
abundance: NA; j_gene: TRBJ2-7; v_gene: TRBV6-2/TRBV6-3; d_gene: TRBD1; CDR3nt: TGTGCCAGCAGTCCCGCCCCGGGACAGGGGGCTTACGAGCAGTACTTC; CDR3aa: CASSPAPGQGAYEQYF
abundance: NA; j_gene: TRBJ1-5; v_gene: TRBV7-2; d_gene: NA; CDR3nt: TGTGCCAGCACCCCGCAATCCGGTCAGCCCCAGCATTTT; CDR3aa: CASTPQSGQPQHF
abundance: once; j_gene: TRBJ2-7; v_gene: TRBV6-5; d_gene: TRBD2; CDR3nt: TGTGCCAGCAGTTACTCGCGACTAGCGGATGTCTACGAGCAGTACTTC; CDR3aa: CASSYSRLADVYEQYF
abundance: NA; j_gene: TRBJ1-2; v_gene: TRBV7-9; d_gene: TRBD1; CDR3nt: TGTGCCAGCAGTCCCGGGACAGACCCCTTCGGCTACACCTTC; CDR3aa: CASSPGTDPFGYTF
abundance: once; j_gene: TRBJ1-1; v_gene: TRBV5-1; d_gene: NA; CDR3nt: TGCGCCAGCAGCTCGGGACTGATCAACACTGAAGCTTTCTTT; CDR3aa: CASSSGLINTEAFF
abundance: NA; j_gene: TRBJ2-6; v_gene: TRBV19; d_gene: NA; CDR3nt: TGTGCCAGTAGTCTCCCGGGGTCTGGGGCCAACGTCCTGACTTTC; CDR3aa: CASSLPGSGANVLTF
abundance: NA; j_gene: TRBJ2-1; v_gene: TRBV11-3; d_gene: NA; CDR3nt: TGTGCCAGCAGCTTAGGAAACAGGGCGTACAATGAGCAGTTCTTC; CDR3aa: CASSLGNRAYNEQFF
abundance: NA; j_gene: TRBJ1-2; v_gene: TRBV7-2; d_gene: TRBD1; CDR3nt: TGTGCCAGCAGCTCAGACAGGGGGATCTATGGCTACACCTTC; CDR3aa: CASSSDRGIYGYTF
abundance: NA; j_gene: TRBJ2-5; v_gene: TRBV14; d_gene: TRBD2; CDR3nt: TGTGCCAGCACCCAGGGAAGCGGGAGAGGAGAGACCCAGTACTTC; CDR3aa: CASTQGSGRGETQYF
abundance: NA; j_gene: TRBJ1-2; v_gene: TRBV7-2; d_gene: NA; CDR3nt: TGTGCCAGCAGCTTAGTATCGGAGCCTCTTGGTGGCTACACCTTC; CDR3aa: CASSLVSEPLGGYTF
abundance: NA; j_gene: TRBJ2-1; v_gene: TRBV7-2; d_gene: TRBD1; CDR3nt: TGTGCCAGCAGCTTATGGACAGGGGGCGGGGGTAATGAGCAGTTCTTC; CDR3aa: CASSLWTGGGGNEQFF
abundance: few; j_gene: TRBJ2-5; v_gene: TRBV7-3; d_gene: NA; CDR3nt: TGTGCCAGCAGCCTAGGGGTTCCTACGGAGACCCAGTACTTC; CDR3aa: CASSLGVPTETQYF
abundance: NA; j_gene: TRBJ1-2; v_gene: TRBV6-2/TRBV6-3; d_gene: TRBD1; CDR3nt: TGTGCCAGCAGTTACCATGGGACAGACCCAGACTATGGCTACACCTTC; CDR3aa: CASSYHGTDPDYGYTF
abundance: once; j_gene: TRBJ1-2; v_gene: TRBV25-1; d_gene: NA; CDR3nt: TGTGCCAGCAGTGAATGGAGAGTCTACACCTTC; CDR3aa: CASSEWRVYTF
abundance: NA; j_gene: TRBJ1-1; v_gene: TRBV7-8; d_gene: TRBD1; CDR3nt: TGTGCCAGCAGCTTCACGGACAGGGAAGGCACTGAAGCTTTCTTT; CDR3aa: CASSFTDREGTEAFF
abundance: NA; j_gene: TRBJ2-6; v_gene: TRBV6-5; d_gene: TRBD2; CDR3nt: TGTGCCAGCAAGTCACCGGGGGGTGGGGCCAACGTCCTGACTTTC; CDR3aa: CASKSPGGGANVLTF
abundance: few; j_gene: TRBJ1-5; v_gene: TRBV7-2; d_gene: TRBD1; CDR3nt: TGTGCCAGCAGCCCTAGATCAGGGGGAAATCAGCCCCAGCATTTT; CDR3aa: CASSPRSGGNQPQHF
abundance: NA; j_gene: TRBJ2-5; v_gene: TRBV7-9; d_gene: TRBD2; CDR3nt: TGTGCCAGCAGGACTAGCTCCAGAGAGACCCAGTACTTC; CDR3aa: CASRTSSRETQYF